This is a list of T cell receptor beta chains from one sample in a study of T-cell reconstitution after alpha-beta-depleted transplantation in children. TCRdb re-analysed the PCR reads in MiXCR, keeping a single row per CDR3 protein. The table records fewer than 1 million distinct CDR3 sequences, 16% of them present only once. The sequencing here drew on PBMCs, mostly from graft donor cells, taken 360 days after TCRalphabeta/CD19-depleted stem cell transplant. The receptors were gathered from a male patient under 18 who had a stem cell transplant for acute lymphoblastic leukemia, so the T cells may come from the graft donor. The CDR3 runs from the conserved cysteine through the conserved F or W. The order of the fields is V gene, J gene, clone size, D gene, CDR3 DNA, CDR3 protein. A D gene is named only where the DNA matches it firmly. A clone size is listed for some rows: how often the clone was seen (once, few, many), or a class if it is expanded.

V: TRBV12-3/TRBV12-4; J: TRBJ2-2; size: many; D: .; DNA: TGTGCCAGCAGAGGGGGTCTCCCTAACAACGGGGAGCTGTTTTTT; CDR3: CASRGGLPNNGELFF
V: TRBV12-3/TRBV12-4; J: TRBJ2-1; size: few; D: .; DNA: TGTGCCAGCACCCTTGGCGGGCCCTACAATGAGCAGTTCTTC; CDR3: CASTLGGPYNEQFF
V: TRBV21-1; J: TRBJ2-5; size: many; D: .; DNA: TGTGCCAGCAGCAAGAAAGGGTTCCTGGAGACCCAGTACTTC; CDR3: CASSKKGFLETQYF
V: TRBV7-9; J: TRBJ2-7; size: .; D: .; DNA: TGTGCCAGCAGCATCCGTCCTGAGAGAGACTACGAGCAGTACTTC; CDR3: CASSIRPERDYEQYF
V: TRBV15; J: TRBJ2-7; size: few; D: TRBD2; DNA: TGTGCCACCAGCATCGCCGGGACTAGCGGGATCAACGAGCAGTACTTC; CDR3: CATSIAGTSGINEQYF
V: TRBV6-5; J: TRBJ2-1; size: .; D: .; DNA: TGTGCCAGCAGTTATAGTTTGGGATACAATGAGCAGTTCTTC; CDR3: CASSYSLGYNEQFF
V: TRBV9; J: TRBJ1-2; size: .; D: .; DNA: TGTGCCAGCAGCGTAGCTCGCAACTCGCCTAACTATGGCTACACCTTC; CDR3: CASSVARNSPNYGYTF
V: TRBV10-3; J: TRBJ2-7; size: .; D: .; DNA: TGTGCCATCAGTGAAAAGGGGGGCGAGCAGTACTTC; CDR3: CAISEKGGEQYF
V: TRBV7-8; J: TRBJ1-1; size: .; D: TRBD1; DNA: TGTGCCAGCAGCTTACCCCGGACAGGGGAAAGGTACACTGAAGCTTTCTTT; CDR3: CASSLPRTGERYTEAFF
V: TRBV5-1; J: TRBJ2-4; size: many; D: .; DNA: TGCGCCAGCAGCTTGGGGAACATTCAGTACTTC; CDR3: CASSLGNIQYF
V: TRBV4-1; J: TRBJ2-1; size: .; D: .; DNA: TGCGCCAGCAGCCGATTAGCGGCAACCTACAATGAGCAGTTCTTC; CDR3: CASSRLAATYNEQFF
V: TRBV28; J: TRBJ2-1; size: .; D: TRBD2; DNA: TGTGCCGGGAGTCTAGCGGGACGAGGCTCCTACAATGAGCAGTTCTTC; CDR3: CAGSLAGRGSYNEQFF
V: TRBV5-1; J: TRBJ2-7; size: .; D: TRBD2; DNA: TGCGCCAGCAGGGTCCTAGCGGGAGTTACCTACGAGCAGTACTTC; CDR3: CASRVLAGVTYEQYF
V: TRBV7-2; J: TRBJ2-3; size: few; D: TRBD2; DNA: TGTGCCAGCAGCGGGCTAGCGGGATCCGGTACGCAGTATTTT; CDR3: CASSGLAGSGTQYF
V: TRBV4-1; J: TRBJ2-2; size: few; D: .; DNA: TGCGCCAGCAGCCCATTCACAGGGTTGACCGGGGAGCTGTTTTTT; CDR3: CASSPFTGLTGELFF
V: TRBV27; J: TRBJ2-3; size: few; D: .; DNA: TGTGCCAGCAGTGAAAGGTTTAACACAGATACGCAGTATTTT; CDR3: CASSERFNTDTQYF
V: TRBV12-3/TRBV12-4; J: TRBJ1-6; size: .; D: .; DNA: TGTGCCAGCAGTTTCTCGAGCTCCTATAATTCACCCCTCCACTTT; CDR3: CASSFSSSYNSPLHF
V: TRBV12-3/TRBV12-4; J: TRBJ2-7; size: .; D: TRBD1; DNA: TGTGCCAGCAGTTTCGCAGGGGGCCACGAGCAGTACTTC; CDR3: CASSFAGGHEQYF
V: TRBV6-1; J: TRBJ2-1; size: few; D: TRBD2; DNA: TGTGCCAGCCTTGGACTAGCGGGAGGGAGCTCCTACAATGAGCAGTTCTTC; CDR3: CASLGLAGGSSYNEQFF
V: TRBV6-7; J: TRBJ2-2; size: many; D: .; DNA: TGTGCCAGCTTCTCCCGGGAGCTGTTTTTT; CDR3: CASFSRELFF
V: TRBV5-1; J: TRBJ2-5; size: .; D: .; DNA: TGCGCCAGCAGCTTGGCAGTCTGGGACGGTCAAGAGACCCAGTACTTC; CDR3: CASSLAVWDGQETQYF
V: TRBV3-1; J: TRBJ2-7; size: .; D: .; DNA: TGTGCCAGCAGCCAAGGTAACGCCTACGAGCAGTACTTC; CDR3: CASSQGNAYEQYF
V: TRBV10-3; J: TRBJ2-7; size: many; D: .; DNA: TGTGCCATCAGTGTGGGAACCGCGAGCTCCTACGAGCAGTACTTC; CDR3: CAISVGTASSYEQYF
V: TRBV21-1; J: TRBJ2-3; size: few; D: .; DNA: TGTGCCAGCAGCAAAGGCCCTAGCGGGAGGGGTACAGATACGCAGTATTTT; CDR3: CASSKGPSGRGTDTQYF
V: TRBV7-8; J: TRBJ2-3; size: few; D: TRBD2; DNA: TGTGCCAGCGTAGCGGGGGATACGCAGTATTTT; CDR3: CASVAGDTQYF
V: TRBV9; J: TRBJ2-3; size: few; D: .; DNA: TGTGCCAGCAGCGGAGGGGGGGACAGCACAGATACGCAGTATTTT; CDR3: CASSGGGDSTDTQYF
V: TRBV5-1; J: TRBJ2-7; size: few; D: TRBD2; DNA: TGCGCCAGCTCCCGGACTAGCGGGACGATTACCTACGAGCAGTACTTC; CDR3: CASSRTSGTITYEQYF
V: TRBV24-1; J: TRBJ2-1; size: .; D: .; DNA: TGTGCCACCAGTGATTTGCCCAATGAGCAGTTCTTC; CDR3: CATSDLPNEQFF
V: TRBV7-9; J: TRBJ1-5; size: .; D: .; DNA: TGTGCCAGCAGCCAATCGTCCGGATACAATCAGCCCCAGCATTTT; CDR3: CASSQSSGYNQPQHF
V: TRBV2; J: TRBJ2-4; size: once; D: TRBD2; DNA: TGTGCCAGCAGTGAAACTCTAGCGGGAGACCTAGCCAAAAACATTCAGTACTTC; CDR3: CASSETLAGDLAKNIQYF
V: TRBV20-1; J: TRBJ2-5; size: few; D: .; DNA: TGCAGTGCTAGAGTAACAGGGTCGGAGACCCAGTACTTC; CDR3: CSARVTGSETQYF
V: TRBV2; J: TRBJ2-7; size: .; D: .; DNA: TGTGCCAGCAGTGACGGGCAGGGCACCTACGAGCAGTACTTC; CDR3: CASSDGQGTYEQYF
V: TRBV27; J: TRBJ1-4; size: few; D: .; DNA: TGTGCCAGCAGTATAGGGGCAACTAATGAAAAACTGTTTTTT; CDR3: CASSIGATNEKLFF
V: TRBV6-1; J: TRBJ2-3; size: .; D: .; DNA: TGTGCCAGCAGCCCGGGACCTTGGGGAGATACGCAGTATTTT; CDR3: CASSPGPWGDTQYF
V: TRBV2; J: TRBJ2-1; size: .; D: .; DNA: TGTGCCAGCAGTGGAACCACCCACAATGAGCAGTTCTTC; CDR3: CASSGTTHNEQFF
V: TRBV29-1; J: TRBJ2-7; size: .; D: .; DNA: TGCAGCGTTGAAGATAACCGGAGGGAGCAGTACTTC; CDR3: CSVEDNRREQYF
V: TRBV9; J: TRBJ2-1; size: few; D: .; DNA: TGTGCCAGCAGCTACGCCTTCTCCAATGAGCAGTTCTTC; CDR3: CASSYAFSNEQFF
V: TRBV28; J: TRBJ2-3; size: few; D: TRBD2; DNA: TGTGCCAGCAGACCATCTAGCGGGAGAGGGGATACGCAGTATTTT; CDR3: CASRPSSGRGDTQYF
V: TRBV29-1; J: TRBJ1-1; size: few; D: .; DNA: TGCAGCGGGGTGGCACAGGGGAACACTGAAGCTTTCTTT; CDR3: CSGVAQGNTEAFF
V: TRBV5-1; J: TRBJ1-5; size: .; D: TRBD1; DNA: TGCGCCAGCAGCCGGGGGGACAGGGGGGAGCCCCAGCATTTT; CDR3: CASSRGDRGEPQHF
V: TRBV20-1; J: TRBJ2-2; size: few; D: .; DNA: TGCAGTGCTAGGTCGGCAGGCCAGATGGCCGGGGAGCTGTTTTTT; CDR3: CSARSAGQMAGELFF
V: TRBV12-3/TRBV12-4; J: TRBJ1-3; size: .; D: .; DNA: TGTGCCAGCAGCCCCGACAGCACTTCTGGAAACACCATAAATTTT; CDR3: CASSPDSTSGNTINF
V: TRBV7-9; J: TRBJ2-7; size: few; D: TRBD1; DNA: TGTGCCAGCAGCTCAGGGGGCTACTCCTACGAGCAGTACTTC; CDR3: CASSSGGYSYEQYF
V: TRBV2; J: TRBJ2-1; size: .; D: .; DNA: TGTGCCAGCAGTCCTCGACTCAACAATGAGCAGTTCTTC; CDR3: CASSPRLNNEQFF
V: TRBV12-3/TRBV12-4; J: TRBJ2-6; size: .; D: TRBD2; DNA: TGTGCCAGCAGTTTAACGGGGGGGCGATCTGGGGCCAACGTCCTGACTTTC; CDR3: CASSLTGGRSGANVLTF